The rows below give T cell receptor beta chains drawn from one sample of a study of blood T cell repertoires in COVID-19. Sequenced by immunoSEQ multiplex PCR; TCRdb stores in-frame clones only, minus some. Found here are approximately 130,000 clones, more than 75% of them singletons; the top ten hold 18%. The sample taken for sequencing was peripheral blood. All receptors derive from a woman aged 50 to 60 who had recovered from COVID-19. Each CDR3 is given with its conserved first and last residue. A D gene is named only where the DNA matches it firmly. Size is stated for part of the rows, as once, few or many counts, or as a class when the clone is expanded.

J: TRBJ1-1
D: .
V: TRBV27
size: .
DNA: TGTGCCAGCAGTTTCATGGTTGGGGCCGAAGCTTTCTTT
CDR3: CASSFMVGAEAFF

J: TRBJ2-3
D: TRBD2
V: TRBV7-8
size: .
DNA: TGTGCCAGCAGCCAATTGACTAGCCGCACAGATACGCAGTATTTT
CDR3: CASSQLTSRTDTQYF

J: TRBJ2-5
D: TRBD2
V: TRBV2
size: .
DNA: TGTGCCAGCAGTATAGCGGGGGGGCGGTCGGAGACCCAGTACTTC
CDR3: CASSIAGGRSETQYF

J: TRBJ1-1
D: .
V: TRBV12-3/TRBV12-4
size: few
DNA: TGTGCCAGCAAAACCCGAGGGCAGTCTGAAGCTTTCTTT
CDR3: CASKTRGQSEAFF

J: TRBJ1-1
D: .
V: TRBV7-3
size: .
DNA: TGTGCCAGCAGCGCTTCAGGGGAAGCTTTCTTT
CDR3: CASSASGEAFF

J: TRBJ1-1
D: .
V: TRBV9
size: .
DNA: TGTGCCAGCAATCGACTTTCCGAGACTGAAGCTTTCTTT
CDR3: CASNRLSETEAFF

J: TRBJ2-1
D: TRBD1
V: TRBV5-5
size: .
DNA: TGTGCCAGCAGCTTGGAAGGGGGCCGGTTTGAGCAGTTCTTC
CDR3: CASSLEGGRFEQFF

J: TRBJ2-6
D: TRBD1
V: TRBV10-2
size: .
DNA: TGCGCCAGCAGTGAGCAGGGGGCTAGAACTCTGGGGGCCAACGTCCTGACTTTC
CDR3: CASSEQGARTLGANVLTF

J: TRBJ1-4
D: .
V: TRBV6-6
size: .
DNA: TGTGCCAGCAGTTACCGGGGGTTAAATGAAAAACTGTTTTTT
CDR3: CASSYRGLNEKLFF

J: TRBJ1-1
D: .
V: TRBV5-5
size: .
DNA: TGTGCCAGCAGCCCCACGGCGGAGAACACTGAAGCTTTCTTT
CDR3: CASSPTAENTEAFF

J: TRBJ2-5
D: .
V: TRBV5-6
size: once
DNA: TGTGCCAGCAGCCCCGAGCGGGTGCAAGAGACCCAGTACTTC
CDR3: CASSPERVQETQYF

J: TRBJ2-2
D: TRBD2
V: TRBV3-1/TRBV3-2
size: .
DNA: TGTGCCAGCAGTCGACTAGCGTCCGGGGAGCTGTTTTTT
CDR3: CASSRLASGELFF

J: TRBJ2-1
D: TRBD1
V: TRBV5-1
size: .
DNA: TGCGCCAGCTACCGGGACAGGGGGATGAGTGAGCAGTTCTTC
CDR3: CASYRDRGMSEQFF

J: TRBJ2-1
D: TRBD2
V: TRBV7-9
size: once
DNA: TGTGCCAGCAGCGAACCGGGACTATCCTACAATGAGCAGTTCTTC
CDR3: CASSEPGLSYNEQFF

J: TRBJ1-1
D: .
V: TRBV2
size: once
DNA: TGTGCCAGCAGTGAGCGGGGGATAACAACTGAAGCTTTCTTT
CDR3: CASSERGITTEAFF

J: TRBJ2-2
D: TRBD2
V: TRBV5-1
size: .
DNA: TGCGCCAGCAGCGGCCTAGCGGGGGTAAACACCGGGGAGCTGTTTTTT
CDR3: CASSGLAGVNTGELFF

J: TRBJ2-1
D: TRBD1
V: TRBV4-2
size: .
DNA: TGTGCCAGCAGCCCCGGCACAGGGGGCAAGAATGAGCAGTTCTTC
CDR3: CASSPGTGGKNEQFF

J: TRBJ1-1
D: .
V: TRBV19
size: .
DNA: TGTGCCAGTAGTATACAGGGGTCTGGGCATACTGAAGCTTTCTTT
CDR3: CASSIQGSGHTEAFF

J: TRBJ1-2
D: TRBD1
V: TRBV2
size: .
DNA: TGTGCCAGCAGGCTCGGGACAGCCTATGGCTACACCTTC
CDR3: CASRLGTAYGYTF

J: TRBJ1-1
D: .
V: TRBV6-1
size: .
DNA: TGTGCCAGCAGTGATATGAGGGAGACTGAAGCTTTCTTT
CDR3: CASSDMRETEAFF

J: TRBJ1-2
D: .
V: TRBV4-1
size: few
DNA: TGCGCCAGCAGCCAACAGGGGCGGACTAACTATGGCTACACCTTC
CDR3: CASSQQGRTNYGYTF

J: TRBJ2-4
D: .
V: TRBV7-9
size: .
DNA: TGTGCCAGCAGCTTACAGGGAAACATTCAGTACTTC
CDR3: CASSLQGNIQYF

J: TRBJ1-5
D: TRBD1
V: TRBV9
size: .
DNA: TGTGCCAGCAGCGTGGGGGACAGGAATCAGCCCCAGCATTTT
CDR3: CASSVGDRNQPQHF

J: TRBJ1-1
D: TRBD1
V: TRBV11-3
size: .
DNA: TGTGCCAGCAGCATAGGACAGGCGACGAACACTGAAGCTTTCTTT
CDR3: CASSIGQATNTEAFF

J: TRBJ1-4
D: .
V: TRBV28
size: .
DNA: TGTGCCAGCAGTTTTGCAGGGAATTTAAATGAAAAACTGTTTTTT
CDR3: CASSFAGNLNEKLFF

J: TRBJ1-4
D: TRBD1
V: TRBV10-2
size: .
DNA: TGCGCCAGCTCAGGGGGCTCTAATGAAAAACTGTTTTTT
CDR3: CASSGGSNEKLFF

J: TRBJ2-7
D: .
V: TRBV12-3/TRBV12-4
size: .
DNA: TGTGCCAGCAGTTTTCGTCTCCACGAGCAGTACTTC
CDR3: CASSFRLHEQYF

J: TRBJ1-1
D: TRBD1
V: TRBV10-1
size: few
DNA: TGCGCCAGCAGTGGGACAGGGATGGCTGAAGCTTTCTTT
CDR3: CASSGTGMAEAFF

J: TRBJ2-7
D: .
V: TRBV11-3
size: .
DNA: TGTGCCAGCAGCCATTCCTACGAGCAGTACTTC
CDR3: CASSHSYEQYF

J: TRBJ2-7
D: .
V: TRBV30
size: .
DNA: TGTGCCTGGAGTGTACCCGGGACGGGACTTTACGAGCAGTACTTC
CDR3: CAWSVPGTGLYEQYF

J: TRBJ1-2
D: .
V: TRBV2
size: .
DNA: TGTGCCAGCAGAGTGCGGGGCGACTATGGCTACACCTTC
CDR3: CASRVRGDYGYTF

J: TRBJ1-2
D: TRBD1
V: TRBV2
size: .
DNA: TGTGCCAGCAGTGAAGAGGGGGCGGCCGGCTATGGCTACACCTTC
CDR3: CASSEEGAAGYGYTF

J: TRBJ2-5
D: TRBD1
V: TRBV10-2
size: .
DNA: TGCGCCAGCAGTGATAGGGGGCCCCAAGAGACCCAGTACTTC
CDR3: CASSDRGPQETQYF